The 2 T cell receptor beta chains presented below share a single source sample, sequenced in a study of CD8 T cells in ankylosing spondylitis. Study observations and caveats: In ankylosing spondylitis blood, a motif of 7 to 9 highly homologous TCR beta variants appeared characteristic.

One entry per CDR3 protein, called by TCRdb with MiXCR from the 5' RACE reads. In the table there are a few hundred thousand distinct CDR3 sequences, 17% of which are singletons. Antigen specificity for these receptors is unknown. Sequenced sample: blood, either unsorted or a sorted T cell fraction (not recorded which). The origin of the receptors is a male donor with ankylosing spondylitis.

The chain joins TRBV24-1 to TRBJ2-3; 9 positions agree with TRBD1. The CDR3 sequence is 19 residues long. The germline V gene has CDR1 KGHDR and CDR2 SFDVKD. V shed 7 bases, J shed 2 bases, and the junction held 18 bases outside the gene matches. CDR3 bases: TGTGCCACCAGAAAGAACTTCTTCCGGGACAGGGAAGACACAGATACGCAGTATTTT. Protein sequence: CATRKNFFRDREDTDTQYF.

The chain joins TRBV20-1 to TRBJ2-7, with 7 bases lining up with TRBD2. Germline CDR1 DFQATT, CDR2 SNEGSKA (reference sequence). This CDR3 spans 15 amino acids. The V gene end was trimmed by 6 bases and the J gene end by 6 bases; junction bases not matched to a gene: 17. The CDR3 DNA reads as TGCAGTGCCGCCGGGAACGCGGGAGCGACGGGCGAGCAGTACTTC. It is translated as CSAAGNAGATGEQYF.